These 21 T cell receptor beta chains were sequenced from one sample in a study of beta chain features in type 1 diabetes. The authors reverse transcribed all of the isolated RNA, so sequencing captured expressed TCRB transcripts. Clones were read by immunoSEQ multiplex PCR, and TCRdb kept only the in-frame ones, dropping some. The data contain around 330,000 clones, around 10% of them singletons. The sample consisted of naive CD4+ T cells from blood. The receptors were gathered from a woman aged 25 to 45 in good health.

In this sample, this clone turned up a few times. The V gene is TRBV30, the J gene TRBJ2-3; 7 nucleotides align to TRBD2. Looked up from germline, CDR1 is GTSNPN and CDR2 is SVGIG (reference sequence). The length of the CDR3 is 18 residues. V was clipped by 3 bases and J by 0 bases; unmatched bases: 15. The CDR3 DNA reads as TGTGCCTGGAGCCCCGTGGGGCTAGCGGTCCCTAGCACAGATACGCAGTATTTT. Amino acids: CAWSPVGLAVPSTDTQYF. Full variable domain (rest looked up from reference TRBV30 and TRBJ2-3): SQTIHQWPATLVQPVGSPLSLECTVEGTSNPNLYWYRQAAGRGLQLLFYSVGIGQISSEVPQNLSASRPQDRQFILSSKKLLLSDSGFYLCAWSPVGLAVPSTDTQYFGPGTRLTVL.

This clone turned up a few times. In nucleotides, the CDR3 is TGTGCCAGCAGCGCCGGACTAGCGGGACGCTACAATGAGCAGTTCTTC. Translating it yields CASSAGLAGRYNEQFF. The rearrangement links TRBV9 to TRBJ2-1; TRBD2 matches 12 bases. Germline CDR1 reads SGDLS; CDR2 reads YYNGEE. The CDR3 is made up of 16 amino acids. With 3 bases clipped from V and 3 bases from J, the junction kept 4 bases outside the gene matches.

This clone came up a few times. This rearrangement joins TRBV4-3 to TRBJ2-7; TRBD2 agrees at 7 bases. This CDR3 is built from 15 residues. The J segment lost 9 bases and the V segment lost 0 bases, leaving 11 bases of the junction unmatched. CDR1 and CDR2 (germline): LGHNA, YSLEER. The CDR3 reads CASSQDWASGDPQYF. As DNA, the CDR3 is TGCGCCAGCAGCCAAGATTGGGCTAGCGGAGACCCGCAGTACTTC.

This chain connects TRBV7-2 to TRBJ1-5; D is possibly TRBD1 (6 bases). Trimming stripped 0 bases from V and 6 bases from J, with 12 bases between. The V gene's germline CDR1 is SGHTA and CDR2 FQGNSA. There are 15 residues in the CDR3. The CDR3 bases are TGTGCCAGCAGCTTAGCGTGGGGAGGGGGTCAGCCCCAGCATTTT. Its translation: CASSLAWGGGQPQHF.

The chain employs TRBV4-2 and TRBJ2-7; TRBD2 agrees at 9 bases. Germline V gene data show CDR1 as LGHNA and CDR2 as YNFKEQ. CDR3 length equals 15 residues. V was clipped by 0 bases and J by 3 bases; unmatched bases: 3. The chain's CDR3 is CASSQEGTSRYEQYF. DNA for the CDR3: TGTGCCAGCAGCCAAGAGGGGACTAGCCGCTACGAGCAGTACTTC.

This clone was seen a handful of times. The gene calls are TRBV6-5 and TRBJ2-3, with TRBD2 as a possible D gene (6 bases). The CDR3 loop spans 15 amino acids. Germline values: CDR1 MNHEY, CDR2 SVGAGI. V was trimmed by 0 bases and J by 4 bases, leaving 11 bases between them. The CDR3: CASSYSAEGADTQYF. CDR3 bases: TGTGCCAGCAGTTACTCAGCGGAGGGCGCAGATACGCAGTATTTT.

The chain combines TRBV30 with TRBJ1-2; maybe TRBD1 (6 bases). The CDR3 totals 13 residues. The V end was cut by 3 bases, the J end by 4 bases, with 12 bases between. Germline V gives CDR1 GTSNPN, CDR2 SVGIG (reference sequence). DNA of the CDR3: TGTGCCTGGAGCCCAGGGGTTCGCTATGGCTACACCTTC. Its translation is CAWSPGVRYGYTF.

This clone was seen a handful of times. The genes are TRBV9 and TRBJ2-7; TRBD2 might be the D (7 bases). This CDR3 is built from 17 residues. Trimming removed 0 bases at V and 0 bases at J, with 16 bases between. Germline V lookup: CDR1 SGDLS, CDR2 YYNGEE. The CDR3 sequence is CASSVGGGGPDSYEQYF. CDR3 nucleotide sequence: TGTGCCAGCAGCGTAGGAGGGGGAGGGCCCGACTCCTACGAGCAGTACTTC.

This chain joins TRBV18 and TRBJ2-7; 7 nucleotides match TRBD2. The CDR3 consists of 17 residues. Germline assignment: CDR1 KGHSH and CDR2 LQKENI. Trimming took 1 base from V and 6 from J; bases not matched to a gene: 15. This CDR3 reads CASSPLGTTYVGLEQYF. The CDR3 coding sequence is TGTGCCAGCTCACCACTCGGGACTACTTACGTTGGGCTCGAGCAGTACTTC.

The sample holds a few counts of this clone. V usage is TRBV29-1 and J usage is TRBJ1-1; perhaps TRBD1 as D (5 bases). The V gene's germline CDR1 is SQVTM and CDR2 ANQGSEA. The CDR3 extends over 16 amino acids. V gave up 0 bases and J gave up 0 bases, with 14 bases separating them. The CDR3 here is CSVEETLRGLNTEAFF. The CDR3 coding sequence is TGCAGCGTTGAAGAAACTTTGCGGGGCTTGAACACTGAAGCTTTCTTT.

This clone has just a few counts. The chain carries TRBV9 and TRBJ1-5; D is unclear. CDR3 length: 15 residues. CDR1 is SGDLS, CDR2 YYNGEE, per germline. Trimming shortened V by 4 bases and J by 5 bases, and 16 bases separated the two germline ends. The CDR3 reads CASSPSPDWDQPQHF. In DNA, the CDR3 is TGTGCCAGCAGCCCCAGCCCGGACTGGGATCAGCCCCAGCATTTT.

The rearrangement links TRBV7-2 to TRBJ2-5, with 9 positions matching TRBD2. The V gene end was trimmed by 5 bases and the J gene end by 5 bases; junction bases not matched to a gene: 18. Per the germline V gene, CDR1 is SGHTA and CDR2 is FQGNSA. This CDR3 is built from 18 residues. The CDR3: CASSPRGVAGVLWETQYF. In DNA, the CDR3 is TGTGCCAGCAGCCCTCGCGGGGTAGCGGGAGTGTTGTGGGAGACCCAGTACTTC.

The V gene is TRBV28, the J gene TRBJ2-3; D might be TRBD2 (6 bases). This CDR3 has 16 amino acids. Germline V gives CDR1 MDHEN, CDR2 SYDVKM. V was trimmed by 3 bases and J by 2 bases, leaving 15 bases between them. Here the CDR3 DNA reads TGTGCCAGCAGTTTTCTCGGCTGGGACTCCACAGATACGCAGTATTTT. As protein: CASSFLGWDSTDTQYF. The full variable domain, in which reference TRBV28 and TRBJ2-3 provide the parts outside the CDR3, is DVKVTQSSRYLVKRTGEKVFLECVQDMDHENMFWYRQDPGLGLRLIYFSYDVKMKEKGDIPEGYSVSREKKERFSLILESASTNQTSMYLCASSFLGWDSTDTQYFGPGTRLTVL.

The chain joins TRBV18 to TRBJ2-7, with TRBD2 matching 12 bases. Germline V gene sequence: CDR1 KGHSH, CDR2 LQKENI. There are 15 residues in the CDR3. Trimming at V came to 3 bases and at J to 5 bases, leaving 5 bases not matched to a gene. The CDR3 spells CASSPLAGGPHEQYF. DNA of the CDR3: TGTGCCAGCTCACCGCTAGCGGGAGGGCCTCACGAGCAGTACTTC.

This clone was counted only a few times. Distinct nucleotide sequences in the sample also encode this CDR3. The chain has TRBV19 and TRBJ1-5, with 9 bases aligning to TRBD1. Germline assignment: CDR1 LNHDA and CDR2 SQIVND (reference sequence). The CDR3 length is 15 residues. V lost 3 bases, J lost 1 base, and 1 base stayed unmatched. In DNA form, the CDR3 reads TGTGCCAGTAGTATCGACAGGGGGAGCAATCAGCCCCAGCATTTT. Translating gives CASSIDRGSNQPQHF.

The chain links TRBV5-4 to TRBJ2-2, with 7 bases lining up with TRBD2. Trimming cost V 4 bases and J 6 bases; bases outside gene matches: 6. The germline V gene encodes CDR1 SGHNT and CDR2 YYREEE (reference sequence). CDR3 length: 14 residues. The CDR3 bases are TGTGCCAGCAGCACCGGACTAGTCCCCGGGGAGCTGTTTTTT. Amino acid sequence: CASSTGLVPGELFF.

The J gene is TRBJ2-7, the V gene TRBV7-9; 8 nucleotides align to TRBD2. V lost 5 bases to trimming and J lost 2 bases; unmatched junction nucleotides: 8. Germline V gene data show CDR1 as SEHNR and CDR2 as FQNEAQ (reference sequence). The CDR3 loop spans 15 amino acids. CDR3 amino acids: CASSPRTSPTYEQYF. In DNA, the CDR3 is TGTGCCAGCAGCCCTAGGACTAGCCCAACCTACGAGCAGTACTTC.

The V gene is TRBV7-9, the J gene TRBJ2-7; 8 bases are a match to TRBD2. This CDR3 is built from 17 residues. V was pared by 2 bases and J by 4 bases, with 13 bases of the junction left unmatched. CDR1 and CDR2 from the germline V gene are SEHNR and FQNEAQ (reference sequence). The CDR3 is CASSLILSGAKSYEQYF. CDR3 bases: TGTGCCAGCAGCTTAATCCTTAGCGGGGCTAAAAGTTACGAGCAGTACTTC.

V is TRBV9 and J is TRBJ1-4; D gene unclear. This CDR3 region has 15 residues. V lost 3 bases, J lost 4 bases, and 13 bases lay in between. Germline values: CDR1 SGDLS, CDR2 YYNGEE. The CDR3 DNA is TGTGCCAGCAGCGCCGAGGGAGGGATTAATGAAAAACTGTTTTTT. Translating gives CASSAEGGINEKLFF.

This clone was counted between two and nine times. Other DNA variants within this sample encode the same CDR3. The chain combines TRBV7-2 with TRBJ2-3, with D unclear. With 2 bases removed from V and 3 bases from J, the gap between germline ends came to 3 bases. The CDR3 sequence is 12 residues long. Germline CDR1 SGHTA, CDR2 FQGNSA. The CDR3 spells CASSLYTDTQYF. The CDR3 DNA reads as TGTGCCAGCAGCTTATATACAGATACGCAGTATTTT.

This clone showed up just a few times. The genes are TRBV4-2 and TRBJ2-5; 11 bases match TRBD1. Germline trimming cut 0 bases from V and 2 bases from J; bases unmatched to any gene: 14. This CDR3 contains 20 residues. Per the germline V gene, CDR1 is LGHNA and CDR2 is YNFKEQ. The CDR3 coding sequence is TGTGCCAGCAGCCAAGAGGGGACAGGGGGACAAACTCCCTGGCAAGAGACCCAGTACTTC. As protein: CASSQEGTGGQTPWQETQYF.